The sequence of this T cell receptor (beta chain) was determined in a study of cytomegalovirus exposure and HLA in healthy donors. At the level of the study: Clustering assigned about 80% of the approximately 370 genotyped donors to the Caucasian-associated ancestry cluster.

Findings of the study overall: Previously analyzed data showed that most TCR beta V segments were productive at a frequency of about 87% or about 30%. CMV serostatus was the sole immune exposure data available. In a later analysis, compared with equally common non-associated chains, HLA-associated beta chains were more expanded.

On this clone: Its matching antigen is unknown.

The CDR3 length is 12 residues. V was clipped by 4 bases and J by 2 bases, with 5 bases between them. Germline loops: CDR1 SGDLS, CDR2 YYNGEE. PCR used 60 Vbeta primers and 13 Jbeta primers. Profiled with immunoSEQ multiplex PCR; TCRdb holds only in-frame clones, not every one. Of about 130,000 clones listed, roughly 80% are singletons. The material sequenced was PBMCs. The chain employs TRBV9 and TRBJ2-3, with D hard to call. The origin of this receptor is a man aged 30 to 45 in good health and CMV-seropositive. The DNA for the CDR3 is TGTGCCAGCAGCCCAAACACAGATACGCAGTATTTT. Amino acids: CASSPNTDTQYF.